The source of this T cell receptor beta chain is a study of blood T cell repertoires in COVID-19. Study as a whole: Sample material is recorded as cDNA or gDNA derived from T cells, B-cell-depleted T cells, or PBMCs.

How the authors handled the data: How many nucleated cells were present was estimated from reference gene primer amplification. Produced via immunoSEQ multiplex PCR; TCRdb's table is partial and in-frame only. D and trimming were read from the DNA, whereas the V and J calls and clone size are those reported in that table. The sample consists of about 300,000 clones, roughly 91% of them appearing once. A Seattle source enrolled patients during active infection and followed them longitudinally. The clonotype was recovered from a woman aged 25-40 years with COVID-19, enrolled during active disease. The specimen was peripheral blood.

The CDR3 protein is CASSERSYGYTF. CDR3 nucleotides: TGTGCCAGCAGTGAAAGGAGCTATGGCTACACCTTC. V usage is TRBV6-1 and J usage is TRBJ1-2; D gene ambiguous. V lost 2 bases and J 4 bases, leaving 5 bases between the germline ends. Germline values: CDR1 MNHNS, CDR2 SASEGT. This CDR3 contains 12 residues.